This passage covers 4 T cell receptor beta chains from one sample sequenced in a study of blood T cell repertoires in COVID-19 (TCRdb year 2020). Libraries were constructed by the immunoSEQ multiplex PCR assay. TCRdb re-hosts the immuneACCESS table, in-frame sequences only. Its copies lack some clones; in the studies checked, an unresolved V gene accounts for under half of them, and the cause for the rest is not known. The table for this sample lists approximately 180,000 clones; roughly 84% of them were counted only once. The ten largest account for 15% to 20% of the sample. Sequencing was performed on peripheral blood. The receptors were sampled from an older person with COVID-19, enrolled during active disease.

The chain couples TRBV11-2 to TRBJ2-3, with a tentative D call TRBD1 (5 bases). Trimming shortened V by 5 bases and J by 9 bases, and 27 bases separated the two germline ends. The CDR3 has 17 amino acids. Germline V gene lookup returns CDR1 SGHAT and CDR2 FQNNGV. CDR3 amino acids: CASSQSGGHFPKETQYF. The CDR3 DNA reads as TGTGCCAGCAGCCAATCCGGCGGACATTTCCCCAAGGAGACGCAGTATTTT.

The chain uses TRBV14 and TRBJ1-2, with D maybe TRBD1 (6 bases). CDR3 length equals 15 residues. Trimming pared 6 bases from V and 4 bases from J, leaving 18 bases between. Germline V gives CDR1 SGHDN, CDR2 FVKESK. The CDR3 DNA reads as TGTGCCAGCAGAGATCTCCGGGGGGCCGGCTATGGCTACACCTTC. It yields the protein CASRDLRGAGYGYTF.

As regards this clone: The junction differs from germline at one of its ends, possibly a read error. V gene TRBV2 combines with J gene TRBJ1-5; 8 bases are a match to TRBD1. The CDR3 length is 14 residues. CDR1 is SNHLY, CDR2 FYNNEI, per germline. The CDR3 loop is CASREGTGNQPQHF. The CDR3, as DNA: TGTGCCAGCAGAGAAGGGACAGGTAATCAGCCCCAGCATTTT.

This clone was observed a few times. The genes are TRBV6-5 and TRBJ1-4; no clear D gene. The CDR3 spans 13 residues. Germline V lookup: CDR1 MNHEY, CDR2 SVGAGI. V shed 4 bases and J shed 8 bases, with 11 bases lying between them. DNA of the CDR3: TGTGCCAGCAGTTTACGGTTTTTCGAAAAACTGTTTTTT. Translated, it gives CASSLRFFEKLFF.